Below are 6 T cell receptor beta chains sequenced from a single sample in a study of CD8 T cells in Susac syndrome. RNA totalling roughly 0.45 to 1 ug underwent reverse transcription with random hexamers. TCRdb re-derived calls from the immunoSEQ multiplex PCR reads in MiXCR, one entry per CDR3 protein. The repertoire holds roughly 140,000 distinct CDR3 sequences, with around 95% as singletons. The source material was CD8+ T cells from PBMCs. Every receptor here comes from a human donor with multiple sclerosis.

This CDR3 reads CASSEWGETQYF. DNA for the CDR3: TGTGCCAGCAGTGAGTGGGGAGAGACCCAGTACTTC. The chain employs TRBV2 and TRBJ2-5, with unresolved D. The V end was cut by 3 bases, the J end by 4 bases, with 6 bases between. The CDR3 is made up of 12 amino acids. The V gene's germline CDR1 is SNHLY and CDR2 FYNNEI.

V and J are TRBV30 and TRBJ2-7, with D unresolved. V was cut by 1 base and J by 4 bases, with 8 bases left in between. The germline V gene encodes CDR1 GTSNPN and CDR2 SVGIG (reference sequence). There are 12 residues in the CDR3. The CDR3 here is CAWSGDSYEQYF. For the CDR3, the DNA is TGTGCCTGGAGTGGCGATTCGTACGAGCAGTACTTC.

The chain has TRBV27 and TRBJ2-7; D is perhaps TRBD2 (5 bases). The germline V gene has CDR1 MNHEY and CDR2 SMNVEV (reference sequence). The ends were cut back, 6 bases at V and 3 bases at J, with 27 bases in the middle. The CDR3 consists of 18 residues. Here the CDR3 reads CASRPLRGTTARNYEQYV. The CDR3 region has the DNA TGTGCCAGCAGACCTCTTCGGGGTACCACTGCCCGGAACTACGAGCAGTACGTC.

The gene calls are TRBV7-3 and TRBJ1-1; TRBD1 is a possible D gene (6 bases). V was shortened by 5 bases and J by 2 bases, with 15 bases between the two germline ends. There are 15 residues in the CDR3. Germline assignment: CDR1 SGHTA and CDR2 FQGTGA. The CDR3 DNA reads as TGTGCCAGCAGCATATCCGGACAGCGAAACACTGAAGCTTTCTTT. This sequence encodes CASSISGQRNTEAFF.

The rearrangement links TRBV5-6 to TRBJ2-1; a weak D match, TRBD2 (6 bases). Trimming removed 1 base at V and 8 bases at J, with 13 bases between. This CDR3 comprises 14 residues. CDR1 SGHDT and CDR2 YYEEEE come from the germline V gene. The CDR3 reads CASSLSLAWDEQFF. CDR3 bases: TGTGCCAGCAGCTTGAGCCTAGCGTGGGATGAGCAGTTCTTC.

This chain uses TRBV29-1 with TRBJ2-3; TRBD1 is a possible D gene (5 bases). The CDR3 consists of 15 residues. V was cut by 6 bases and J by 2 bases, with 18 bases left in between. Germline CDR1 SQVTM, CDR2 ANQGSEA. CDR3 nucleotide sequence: TGCAGCGTCCACCCTTGGCAGGGCGCCACAGATACGCAGTATTTT. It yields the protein CSVHPWQGATDTQYF.